These T cell receptor beta chains were read from a single sample in a study of blood T cell repertoires in COVID-19. The repertoire was sequenced with immunoSEQ multiplex PCR; TCRdb's copy has only in-frame clones and lacks some. The sample has around 340,000 clones, just over 85% seen once. The sequenced sample was PBMCs or T cells enriched from blood (not recorded which). The receptor source for this set is a woman in her thirties or forties with acute COVID-19. Both conserved end residues are part of each CDR3. The D gene is left open where the match is weak. The size field is filled for only some rows; it gives once, few, many or a size class.

CASQDRRADTQYF	TGTGCCAGCCAGGACAGGAGGGCAGATACGCAGTATTTT	-	TRBJ2-3	13	-	TRBV6-5
CASSLTGGEADTQYF	TGTGCCAGCAGCCTTACCGGGGGAGAGGCAGATACGCAGTATTTT	-	TRBJ2-3	15	-	TRBV11-2
CASSVEGRIGNTEAFF	TGTGCCAGCAGTGTAGAGGGAAGGATTGGGAACACTGAAGCTTTCTTT	-	TRBJ1-1	16	-	TRBV2
CASSQTEARGQAKNIQYF	TGTGCCAGCAGCCAAACGGAGGCCAGGGGGCAAGCCAAAAACATTCAGTACTTC	-	TRBJ2-4	18	TRBD1	TRBV3-1/TRBV3-2
CASSLGGQSNEQYF	TGTGCCAGCAGCTTAGGGGGACAATCCAACGAGCAGTACTTC	-	TRBJ2-7	14	-	TRBV7-9
CASSPMDRNTEAFF	TGTGCCAGCAGCCCCATGGACAGGAACACTGAAGCTTTCTTT	-	TRBJ1-1	14	-	TRBV7-9
CASSLGVQRGSTGELFF	TGTGCCAGCAGCTTGGGTGTCCAGCGAGGGAGCACCGGGGAGCTGTTTTTT	-	TRBJ2-2	17	-	TRBV5-4
CASSWVGQNMNTEAFF	TGCGCCAGCAGCTGGGTCGGACAGAACATGAACACTGAAGCTTTCTTT	-	TRBJ1-1	16	-	TRBV5-1
CASSPQGGKLFF	TGTGCCAGTAGTCCCCAGGGGGGAAAACTGTTTTTT	few	TRBJ1-4	12	TRBD1	TRBV19
CASTGTGVRNQPQHF	TGTGCCAGCACCGGGACAGGGGTCCGCAATCAGCCCCAGCATTTT	-	TRBJ1-5	15	TRBD1	TRBV2
CSARGSTSKNTGELFF	TGCAGCGCCCGAGGGTCGACTAGCAAGAACACCGGGGAGCTGTTTTTT	-	TRBJ2-2	16	TRBD2	TRBV29-1
CASSHDRKSNYGYTF	TGTGCCAGCAGTCACGACAGGAAAAGTAACTATGGCTACACCTTC	few	TRBJ1-2	15	-	TRBV27
CASSAWTGYGTEAFF	TGTGCCAGCAGCGCCTGGACAGGGTACGGCACTGAAGCTTTCTTT	-	TRBJ1-1	15	TRBD1	TRBV5-5
CASSEIWGHAKSVGTQYF	TGTGCCAGCAGTGAAATCTGGGGGCACGCTAAATCTGTCGGTACGCAGTATTTT	-	TRBJ2-3	18	-	TRBV2
CASSQDRGGSYEQYF	TGCGCCAGCAGCCAAGATCGGGGGGGCAGCTACGAGCAGTACTTC	-	TRBJ2-7	15	TRBD2	TRBV4-3
CSAKSLDRSF	TGCAGTGCTAAATCCCTGGACAGGTCTTTC	-	TRBJ1-2	10	TRBD1	TRBV20-1
CASKYHGEKSTLYTF	TGTGCCAGCAAATACCACGGGGAGAAATCGACCCTCTACACCTTC	once	TRBJ1-2	15	-	TRBV2
CASSTRQLAKNIQYF	TGTGCCAGCTCAACCCGACAGTTAGCCAAAAACATTCAGTACTTC	-	TRBJ2-4	15	-	TRBV18
CASSFGLAVTDTQYF	TGTGCCAGCAGTTTCGGACTAGCGGTTACAGATACGCAGTATTTT	-	TRBJ2-3	15	TRBD2	TRBV28
CASTPGHQPQHF	TGTGCCAGCACGCCAGGGCATCAGCCCCAGCATTTT	-	TRBJ1-5	12	-	TRBV2
CASSVRQGGYSGNTIYF	TGTGCCAGCAGCGTGAGACAGGGAGGATACTCTGGAAACACCATATATTTT	-	TRBJ1-3	17	TRBD1	TRBV9
CASSKNTPTGKFRAFF	TGTGCCAGCAGCAAGAACACGCCCACGGGGAAGTTCAGAGCTTTCTTT	-	TRBJ1-1	16	-	TRBV21-1
CASSWGQGVYEQYF	TGCGCCAGCAGCTGGGGACAGGGTGTCTACGAGCAGTACTTC	once	TRBJ2-7	14	TRBD1	TRBV5-1
CASSMTTNTEAFF	TGTGCCAGTAGTATGACAACCAACACTGAAGCTTTCTTT	-	TRBJ1-1	13	-	TRBV19
CASSPPLGQGPTDTQYF	TGTGCCAGCAGTCCTCCTCTGGGACAGGGGCCCACAGATACGCAGTATTTT	once	TRBJ2-3	17	TRBD1	TRBV6-6
CASSGGGTGRAGELFF	TGTGCCAGCAGTGGCGGGGGGACAGGGCGAGCCGGGGAGCTGTTTTTT	-	TRBJ2-2	16	-	TRBV6-1
CASRTGLMENTIYF	TGTGCCAGCAGGACAGGGTTAATGGAAAACACCATATATTTT	-	TRBJ1-3	14	TRBD1	TRBV6-5
CASSLDPGLVNGEQFF	TGTGCCAGCAGCTTAGACCCGGGACTAGTGAATGGTGAGCAGTTCTTC	-	TRBJ2-1	16	TRBD2	TRBV7-8
CASSQYNKGQELFF	TGTGCCAGCAGCCAGTATAATAAGGGGCAGGAACTGTTTTTT	few	TRBJ1-4	14	-	TRBV4-2
CASSPSRGRAGELFF	TGTGCCAGCAGCCCGTCTAGGGGGCGCGCCGGGGAGCTGTTTTTT	-	TRBJ2-2	15	TRBD1	TRBV7-2
CASSLAEDRTYEQYF	TGTGCCAGCAGCTTAGCGGAGGACAGGACCTACGAGCAGTACTTC	-	TRBJ2-7	15	TRBD1	TRBV7-8
CASSLRTGFSSPLHF	TGTGCCAGCAGCTTGAGGACAGGATTCAGTTCACCCCTCCACTTT	-	TRBJ1-6	15	TRBD1	TRBV13
CASSPRDRGSYEQYF	TGTGCCAGTAGTCCACGGGACAGGGGGAGCTACGAGCAGTACTTC	-	TRBJ2-7	15	TRBD1	TRBV19
CASSRRVGQGAGNSPLHF	TGTGCCAGCAGCCGACGCGTCGGACAGGGGGCTGGTAATTCACCCCTCCACTTT	-	TRBJ1-6	18	TRBD1	TRBV6-6
CASGSREIYGYTF	TGTGCCAGCGGGTCTAGGGAGATCTATGGCTACACCTTC	-	TRBJ1-2	13	-	TRBV7-9
CASSQDLAGNEQFF	TGTGCCAGCAGCCAAGACCTAGCGGGGAATGAGCAGTTCTTC	-	TRBJ2-1	14	TRBD2	TRBV4-2
CSVEDPGETHFF	TGCAGCGTTGAAGATCCCGGGGAAACCCACTTCTTC	-	TRBJ2-1	12	-	TRBV29-1
CASRILAGGPTQYF	TGTGCCAGCCGTATACTAGCGGGGGGACCTACGCAGTATTTT	-	TRBJ2-3	14	TRBD2	TRBV2
CASSEWGGGANTLHF	TGTGCCAGCAGTGAATGGGGTGGGGGGGCTAACACCCTCCACTTT	-	TRBJ1-6	15	-	TRBV25-1
CASSQGQGAGQPQHF	TGTGCCAGCAGCCAAGGACAGGGGGCAGGTCAGCCCCAGCATTTT	-	TRBJ1-5	15	TRBD1	TRBV14
CASSLEGGSYNEQFF	TGTGCCAGCAGCTTAGAGGGCGGGAGCTACAATGAGCAGTTCTTC	-	TRBJ2-1	15	TRBD2	TRBV7-2
CASSQGGGQQYF	TGTGCCAGCAGCCAAGGGGGGGGCCAGCAGTATTTT	-	TRBJ2-3	12	-	TRBV3-1/TRBV3-2
CASSKDSVSPLHF	TGTGCCAGCAGTAAGGACAGCGTTTCACCCCTCCACTTT	-	TRBJ1-6	13	-	TRBV12-3/TRBV12-4
CASSTGDEQYF	TGTGCCAGCTCGACAGGGGACGAGCAGTACTTC	-	TRBJ2-7	11	TRBD1	TRBV18
CASSQDQGSPLHF	TGTGCCAGCAGCCAAGATCAGGGCTCACCCCTCCACTTT	-	TRBJ1-6	13	-	TRBV14
CASSSKTGNSGANVLTF	TGTGCCAGCAGCTCGAAGACAGGGAATTCTGGGGCCAACGTCCTGACTTTC	-	TRBJ2-6	17	TRBD1	TRBV5-4
CASSHSGGYTF	TGTGCCAGCAGCCATTCCGGTGGCTACACCTTC	-	TRBJ1-2	11	-	TRBV3-1/TRBV3-2
CASSGTGQRNEKLFF	TGTGCCAGCAGTGGTACCGGACAAAGAAATGAAAAACTGTTTTTT	-	TRBJ1-4	15	-	TRBV25-1
CASSRLPTNEKLFF	TGTGCCAGCAGCAGACTGCCAACTAATGAAAAACTGTTTTTT	-	TRBJ1-4	14	-	TRBV28
CASSLLSGTQMYTDTQYF	TGTGCCAGCAGTTTATTATCAGGGACTCAGATGTACACAGATACGCAGTATTTT	-	TRBJ2-3	18	-	TRBV28
CASSLRQGTSPLHF	TGTGCCAGCAGTTTACGACAGGGAACTTCACCCCTCCACTTT	once	TRBJ1-6	14	TRBD1	TRBV6-5
CASRGTGVGGYTF	TGTGCCAGCAGGGGTACGGGGGTCGGAGGCTACACCTTC	-	TRBJ1-2	13	-	TRBV27
CSVGRESNYGYTF	TGCAGCGTTGGGAGGGAGTCTAACTATGGCTACACCTTC	-	TRBJ1-2	13	-	TRBV29-1
CASSSPDRGFQPQHF	TGTGCCAGCAGTTCGCCTGACAGGGGATTTCAGCCCCAGCATTTT	-	TRBJ1-5	15	TRBD1	TRBV28
CASLGQIYTEAFF	TGTGCCAGCTTAGGACAAATCTACACTGAAGCTTTCTTT	-	TRBJ1-1	13	-	TRBV2
CASSPAKGAPYEQYF	TGTGCCAGTTCCCCCGCGAAGGGGGCGCCGTACGAGCAGTACTTC	-	TRBJ2-7	15	TRBD1	TRBV19
CASSPGTGVNQPQHF	TGTGCCAGCAGCCCAGGGACAGGGGTTAATCAGCCCCAGCATTTT	-	TRBJ1-5	15	TRBD1	TRBV11-1